A selection of T cell receptor beta chains follows, all from one sample in a study of T-cell reconstitution after alpha-beta-depleted transplantation in children. TCRdb used MiXCR to reprocess the PCR reads, holding one entry per CDR3 protein. The sample records 170,000 or so distinct CDR3 sequences, about 6.4% being singletons. The sample here was PBMCs from the stem cell graft donor, taken from the stem cell graft. The receptors were gathered from a human donor who donated a stem cell graft to a child with Wiskott-Aldrich syndrome. Both conserved end residues are part of each CDR3. The D gene is left open where the match is weak. Clone size appears in some rows only: once, few, many, or a class for an expanded clone.

v_call	clone_size	d_call	j_call	cdr3_aa
TRBV5-1	-	TRBD1	TRBJ2-6	CASRTGVKISGANVLTF
TRBV6-2/TRBV6-3	many	-	TRBJ2-1	CASSTLRGGDTVSSYNEQFF
TRBV7-6	many	-	TRBJ1-3	CASRPGGAGNTIYF
TRBV6-5	many	-	TRBJ2-2	CASSYLGSGTGELFF
TRBV12-3/TRBV12-4	-	TRBD1	TRBJ2-5	CASSDRGQETQYF
TRBV12-3/TRBV12-4	many	-	TRBJ2-1	CASSHRTANNEQFF
TRBV12-3/TRBV12-4	many	-	TRBJ2-2	CASSTGPNTGELFF
TRBV4-3	many	TRBD2	TRBJ2-1	CASSQVLGAGGLSNEQFF
TRBV12-3/TRBV12-4	many	-	TRBJ2-7	CASSPRGGGIEQYF
TRBV7-9	many	TRBD1	TRBJ1-4	CASSDTGGNEKLFF
TRBV20-1	many	TRBD2	TRBJ2-3	CSARPLNPSGVVTDTQYF
TRBV7-2	many	-	TRBJ2-7	CASSLEPRFSYEQYF